This T cell receptor beta chain was recorded in a study of shared clonotypes between healthy human individuals. With respect to this clone: Its antigen is undetermined.

Positively selected for CCR7, the CD45RO-negative cells used as naive CD8 cells excluded terminally differentiated effector memory CD45RA+ cells. The assay was carried out at the deep level. Clones were sequenced by immunoSEQ multiplex PCR, and TCRdb holds only the in-frame ones, with some missing. The sample includes around 600,000 clones, roughly 98% of them seen just once. Regarding the study as a whole: In a few donors, approximately 5% of naive CD4 clonotypes appeared in common. Against clonotypes common to all four donors, non-shared ones had lower generation probabilities. Sorted-subset sequencing was shown by rarefaction to be incomplete despite large depth.

The ends lost 1 base at V and 7 bases at J; junction bases unmatched: 4. Germline CDR1 is SGHAT and CDR2 is FQNNGV. This CDR3 region has 13 residues. The chain has TRBV11-2 and TRBJ2-7, with TRBD1 matching 7 bases. The sequenced material came from naive CD8+ T cells sorted from blood. This receptor was taken from a man aged 30-40 years in good health. As DNA, the CDR3 is TGTGCCAGCAGCTTAGCCTGGACAGGAGAGCAGTACTTC. Protein product: CASSLAWTGEQYF.